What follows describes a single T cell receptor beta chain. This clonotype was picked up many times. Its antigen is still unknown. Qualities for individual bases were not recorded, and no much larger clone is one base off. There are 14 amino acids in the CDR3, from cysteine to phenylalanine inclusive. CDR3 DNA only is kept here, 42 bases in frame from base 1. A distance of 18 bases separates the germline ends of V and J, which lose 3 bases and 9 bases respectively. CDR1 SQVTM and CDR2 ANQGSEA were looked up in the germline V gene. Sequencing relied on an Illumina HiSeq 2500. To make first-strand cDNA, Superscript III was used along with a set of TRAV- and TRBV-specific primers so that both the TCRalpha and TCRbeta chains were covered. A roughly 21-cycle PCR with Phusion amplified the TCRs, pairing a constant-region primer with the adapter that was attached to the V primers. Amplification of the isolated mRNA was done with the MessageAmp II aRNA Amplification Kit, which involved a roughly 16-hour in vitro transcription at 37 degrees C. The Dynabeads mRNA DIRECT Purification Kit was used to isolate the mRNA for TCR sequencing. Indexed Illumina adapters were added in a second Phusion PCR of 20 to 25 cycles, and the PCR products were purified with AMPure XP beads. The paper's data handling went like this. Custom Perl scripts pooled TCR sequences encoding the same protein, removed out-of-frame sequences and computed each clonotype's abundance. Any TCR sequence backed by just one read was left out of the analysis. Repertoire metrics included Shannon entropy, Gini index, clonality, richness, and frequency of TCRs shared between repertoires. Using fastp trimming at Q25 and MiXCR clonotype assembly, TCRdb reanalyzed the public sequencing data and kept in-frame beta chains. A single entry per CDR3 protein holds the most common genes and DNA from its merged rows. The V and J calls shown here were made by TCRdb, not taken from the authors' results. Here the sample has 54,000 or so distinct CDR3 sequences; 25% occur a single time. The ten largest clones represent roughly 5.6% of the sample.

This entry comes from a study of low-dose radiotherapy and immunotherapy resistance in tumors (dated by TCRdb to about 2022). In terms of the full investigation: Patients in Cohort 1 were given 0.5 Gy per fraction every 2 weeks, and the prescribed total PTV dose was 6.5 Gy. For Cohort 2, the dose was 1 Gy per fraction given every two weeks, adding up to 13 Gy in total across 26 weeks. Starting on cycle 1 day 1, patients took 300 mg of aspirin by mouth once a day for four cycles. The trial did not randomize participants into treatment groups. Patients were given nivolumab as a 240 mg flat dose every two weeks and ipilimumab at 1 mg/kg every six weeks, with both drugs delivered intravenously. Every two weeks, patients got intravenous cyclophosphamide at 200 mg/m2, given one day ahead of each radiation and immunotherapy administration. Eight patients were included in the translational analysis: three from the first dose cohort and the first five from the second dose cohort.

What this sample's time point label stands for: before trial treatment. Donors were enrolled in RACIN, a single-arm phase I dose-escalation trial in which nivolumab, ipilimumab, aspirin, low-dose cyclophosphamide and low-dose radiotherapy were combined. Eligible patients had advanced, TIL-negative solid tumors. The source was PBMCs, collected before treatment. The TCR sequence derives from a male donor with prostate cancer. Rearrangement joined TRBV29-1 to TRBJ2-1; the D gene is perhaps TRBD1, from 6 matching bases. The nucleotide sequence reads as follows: TGCAGCGTTGAGCCACAGGGAAGTCGGGGTGAGCAGTTCTTC. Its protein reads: CSVEPQGSRGEQFF.